What follows are 29 T cell receptor beta chains derived from one specimen sequenced in a study of beta chain features in type 1 diabetes. Their cognate antigens are unknown. Study observations and caveats: All four CD4+ subsets from Type 1 diabetes patients carried moderately but significantly shorter TCRB CDR3s.

Sequencing targeted expressed TCRB transcripts, as all isolated RNA had been reverse transcribed. This table comes from immunoSEQ multiplex PCR, and its TCRdb copy is limited to in-frame clones, with some not included. The table has approximately 270,000 clones, about 13% seen once; the top ten hold 0.015% to 0.02%. Sequencing was done on a sample of naive CD4+ T cells from blood. All receptors derive from a man younger than 40 with type 1 diabetes.

The chain joins TRBV2 to TRBJ2-5; the match to TRBD2 covers 12 bases. The CDR3 is 18 amino acids. Trimming cost V 2 bases and J 4 bases; bases outside gene matches: 11. Germline assignment: CDR1 SNHLY and CDR2 FYNNEI. The CDR3 bases are TGTGCCAGCAGTGAAAAACGTCTTACTAGCGGGAGGCGAGAGACCCAGTACTTC. This codes for CASSEKRLTSGRRETQYF.

This clone was seen a few times. The gene calls are TRBV15 and TRBJ2-1; TRBD2 is a possible D gene (5 bases). CDR1 is LNHNV and CDR2 is YYDKDF in the germline V gene (reference sequence). V was shortened by 3 bases and J by 9 bases, with 12 bases between the two germline ends. The CDR3 is 13 residues long. In nucleotides, the CDR3 is TGTGCCACCAGCAGTGAGCTAGCTGGTGAGCAGTTCTTC. Its translation: CATSSELAGEQFF.

The chain joins TRBV28 to TRBJ2-7; maybe TRBD1 (6 bases). Trimming removed 6 bases at V and 3 bases at J, with 15 bases between. CDR3 size: 14 residues. Germline-derived CDR1 and CDR2 are MDHEN and SYDVKM. CDR3 sequence (DNA): TGTGCCAGCAGCGTCGACAGGCCATTCTACGAGCAGTACTTC. Translated: CASSVDRPFYEQYF.

This chain links TRBV7-9 with TRBJ2-1; 10 bases align to TRBD2. The J segment lost 4 bases and the V segment lost 1 base, leaving 7 bases of the junction unmatched. This CDR3 region has 17 residues. Germline assignment: CDR1 SEHNR and CDR2 FQNEAQ (reference sequence). CDR3 protein: CASSLGTSGRGYNEQFF. In DNA, the CDR3 is TGTGCCAGCAGCTTAGGGACCAGCGGGAGGGGGTACAATGAGCAGTTCTTC.

The rearrangement uses TRBV5-6 and TRBJ1-4; 8 nucleotides agree with TRBD1. The CDR3 totals 14 residues. The germline V gene has CDR1 SGHDT and CDR2 YYEEEE. The V gene end was trimmed by 0 bases and the J gene end by 5 bases; junction bases not matched to a gene: 0. CDR3 in DNA: TGTGCCAGCAGCTTGGGACAGGGGAATGAAAAACTGTTTTTT. This codes for CASSLGQGNEKLFF.

This clone was seen more than once but under ten times. The V gene is TRBV6-4, the J gene TRBJ2-5; 7 bases are shared with TRBD1. Germline lookup yields CDR1 MRHNA and CDR2 SNTAGT. The CDR3 spans 14 residues. Unmatched junction bases numbered 6, after V lost 3 bases and J lost 5 bases. CDR3 DNA: TGTGCCAGCAGTGAGAGCCCCAGGGGGGAGACCCAGTACTTC. This sequence encodes CASSESPRGETQYF.

V and J are TRBV28 and TRBJ1-2; D uncertain. The germline gives CDR1 MDHEN, CDR2 SYDVKM. V lost 5 bases to trimming and J lost 1 base, with 8 bases between them. The CDR3 extends over 13 amino acids. CDR3: CASSPQVNYGYTF. CDR3 coding DNA: TGTGCCAGCAGTCCGCAGGTTAACTATGGCTACACCTTC.

The chain couples TRBV5-1 to TRBJ2-7; D not certain. The CDR3 length is 11 residues. Germline CDR1 is SGHRS and CDR2 is YFSETQ. V was pared by 5 bases and J by 2 bases, with 5 bases between. DNA of the CDR3: TGCGCCAGCAGGTCCACCTACGAGCAGTACTTC. It translates to CASRSTYEQYF. Complete variable domain (other parts from reference TRBV5-1 and TRBJ2-7): KAGVTQTPRYLIKTRGQQVTLSCSPISGHRSVSWYQQTPGQGLQFLFEYFSETQRNKGNFPGRFSGRQFSNSRSEMNVSTLELGDSALYLCASRSTYEQYFGPGTRLTVT.

Here the CDR3 DNA reads TGCAGCGTTGAGGGGCAGGGGGCCTACGAGCAGTACTTC. Amino acids: CSVEGQGAYEQYF. The chain recombines TRBV29-1 with TRBJ2-7; 7 nucleotides align to TRBD1. CDR1 SQVTM and CDR2 ANQGSEA come from the germline V gene. This CDR3 is built from 13 residues. V shed 3 bases, J shed 2 bases, and the junction held 4 bases outside the gene matches.

This clone was detected a few times. This chain uses TRBV15 with TRBJ2-7; unclear D gene. This CDR3 spans 13 amino acids. The V gene lost 3 bases and the J gene lost 3 bases, with 9 bases spanning the gap. CDR1 LNHNV and CDR2 YYDKDF come from the germline V gene (reference sequence). CDR3 amino acids: CATSRINSYEQYF. The CDR3 DNA follows: TGTGCCACCAGCAGGATAAATAGCTACGAGCAGTACTTC.

The V and J genes are TRBV19 and TRBJ2-3, with 9 bases fitting TRBD2. V lost 5 bases to trimming and J lost 3 bases; unmatched junction nucleotides: 3. This CDR3 has 14 residues. Germline CDR1 is LNHDA and CDR2 is SQIVND (reference sequence). CDR3 loop: CASSLSGRTDTQYF. For the CDR3, the DNA is TGTGCCAGTAGTCTAAGCGGGAGGACAGATACGCAGTATTTT.

The V and J genes are TRBV6-1 and TRBJ1-5, with D tentatively TRBD1 (5 bases). The CDR3 runs 13 residues. Trimming cost V 2 bases and J 6 bases, with 8 bases left between them. CDR1 MNHNS and CDR2 SASEGT come from the germline V gene. CDR3: CASSEFQGQPQHF. The CDR3 bases are TGTGCCAGCAGTGAATTTCAGGGTCAGCCCCAGCATTTT.

This clone was seen a few times. The chain joins TRBV28 to TRBJ1-2; 7 bases agree with TRBD1. V shed 6 bases and J 3 bases; nucleotides not matched to a gene: 7. The length of the CDR3 is 14 residues. The germline CDR1 and CDR2 sequences are MDHEN and SYDVKM. The CDR3 loop reads CASSAGQPHYGYTF. CDR3 DNA sequence: TGTGCCAGCAGCGCGGGACAGCCTCACTATGGCTACACCTTC.

This clone was seen only a few times. V usage is TRBV5-1 and J usage is TRBJ2-1; 7 nucleotides line up with TRBD2. The junction had 9 bases not matched to a gene; V was cut back by 4 bases and J by 2 bases. This CDR3 spans 16 amino acids. Looked up from germline, CDR1 is SGHRS and CDR2 is YFSETQ. CDR3 bases: TGCGCCAGCAGCCCTACCGGGCTAGCGGCCTACAATGAGCAGTTCTTC. As protein: CASSPTGLAAYNEQFF.

The chain has TRBV2 and TRBJ2-5; no clear D gene. The V and J ends lost 11 bases and 2 bases respectively, with 9 bases between them. Germline CDR1 reads SNHLY; CDR2 reads FYNNEI. The CDR3 totals 11 residues. This chain's CDR3 is CAAQIQETQYF. CDR3 DNA: TGTGCCGCTCAGATTCAAGAGACCCAGTACTTC. Variable domain in full (rest from reference TRBV2 and TRBJ2-5): EPEVTQTPSHQVTQMGQEVILRCVPISNHLYFYWYRQILGQKVEFLVSFYNNEISEKSEIFDDQFSVERPDGSNFTLKIRSTKLEDSAMYFCAAQIQETQYFGPGTRLLVL.

The gene calls are TRBV15 and TRBJ2-4; a possible D gene is TRBD1 (6 bases). V was trimmed by 1 base and J by 6 bases, leaving 13 bases between them. The CDR3 loop spans 15 amino acids. The V gene's germline CDR1 is LNHNV and CDR2 YYDKDF (reference sequence). The CDR3 sequence is CATSRATKQGNIQYF. DNA of the CDR3: TGTGCCACCAGCAGAGCGACCAAACAGGGAAACATTCAGTACTTC.

The chain carries TRBV18 and TRBJ2-6; the D gene is possibly TRBD2 (5 bases). This CDR3 has 15 residues. The V end lost 3 bases, the J end lost 0 bases, and 6 bases lay between the germline ends. Germline lookup yields CDR1 KGHSH and CDR2 LQKENI. CDR3 sequence (DNA): TGTGCCAGCTCACCTCGGGACTCTGGGGCCAACGTCCTGACTTTC. Its translation is CASSPRDSGANVLTF.

The chain combines TRBV28 with TRBJ2-7, with D perhaps matching TRBD2 (7 bases). V gave up 3 bases and J gave up 4 bases, with 13 bases separating them. CDR1 MDHEN and CDR2 SYDVKM come from the germline V gene. The CDR3 has 14 amino acids. CDR3 DNA sequence: TGTGCCAGCAGTTTGGGGGGGGCTGGATACGAGCAGTACTTC. Translation: CASSLGGAGYEQYF.

This clone was recorded only once. In DNA form, the CDR3 reads TGTGCCAGCGGTTACAGGGAGGAAGCTTTCTTT. Translation: CASGYREEAFF. This chain uses TRBV27 with TRBJ1-1; D possibly corresponds to TRBD1 (6 bases). The germline gives CDR1 MNHEY, CDR2 SMNVEV (reference sequence). The CDR3 totals 11 residues. V lost 8 bases to trimming and J lost 8 bases, with 12 bases between them.

The V call is TRBV6-6, the J call TRBJ2-1; TRBD1 matches 8 bases. Trimming at V came to 6 bases and at J to 9 bases, leaving 4 bases not matched to a gene. The germline CDR1 and CDR2 sequences are MNHNY and SVGAGI (reference sequence). CDR3 size: 12 residues. The DNA for the CDR3 is TGTGCCAGCAGGCGGACAGGGACTGAGCAGTTCTTC. Residues: CASRRTGTEQFF.

This chain connects TRBV5-4 to TRBJ2-7; D possibly corresponds to TRBD1 (6 bases). V was cut by 4 bases and J by 4 bases, with 12 bases left in between. Germline values: CDR1 SGHNT, CDR2 YYREEE (reference sequence). The CDR3 covers 13 residues. The CDR3 DNA sequence: TGTGCCAGCAGCAGGGGGACATTATACGAGCAGTACTTC. Translation: CASSRGTLYEQYF.

This clone was counted between two and nine times. This chain uses TRBV11-2 with TRBJ2-1, with 11 nucleotides matching TRBD2. The CDR3 is made up of 13 amino acids. Germline V gene data show CDR1 as SGHAT and CDR2 as FQNNGV. Trimming at V came to 5 bases and at J to 12 bases, leaving 6 bases not matched to a gene. The DNA for the CDR3 is TGTGCCAGCAGCATATCCGGGACTAGCGGGCAGTTCTTC. This codes for CASSISGTSGQFF.

The gene calls are TRBV27 and TRBJ2-7, with 7 bases identical to TRBD1. Germline V gene sequence: CDR1 MNHEY, CDR2 SMNVEV (reference sequence). The junction had 6 bases not matched to a gene; V was cut back by 4 bases and J by 3 bases. The CDR3 is made up of 14 amino acids. CDR3 bases: TGTGCCAGCAGTTACTATACAGGGGACTACGAGCAGTACTTC. It yields the protein CASSYYTGDYEQYF.

V is TRBV5-1 and J is TRBJ2-3, with D possibly matching TRBD2 (6 bases). The CDR3 has 16 amino acids. Germline CDR1 SGHRS, CDR2 YFSETQ. Deletions cut 2 bases from V and 4 bases from J, with 17 bases between. CDR3 DNA sequence: TGCGCCAGCAGCTTTTCGACTAGAGCTGCGGCAGATACGCAGTATTTT. Its translation is CASSFSTRAAADTQYF.

This clone was counted many times. The chain is built from TRBV7-9 and TRBJ2-1; 7 nucleotides agree with TRBD1. Germline V gene sequence: CDR1 SEHNR, CDR2 FQNEAQ (reference sequence). This CDR3 spans 14 amino acids. V shed 8 bases, J shed 5 bases, and the junction held 9 bases outside the gene matches. CDR3 region: CASRQGEGHNEQFF. The CDR3 coding sequence is TGTGCCAGCCGACAGGGCGAGGGCCACAATGAGCAGTTCTTC.

The chain combines TRBV14 with TRBJ2-3; D is possibly TRBD1 (5 bases). Deletions cut 4 bases from V and 6 bases from J, with 14 bases between. Germline V gene lookup returns CDR1 SGHDN and CDR2 FVKESK. This CDR3 is 14 amino acids long. The CDR3 is CASSPRTLADTQYF. The CDR3 region has the DNA TGTGCCAGCAGCCCGAGGACACTGGCCGATACGCAGTATTTT.

V and J are TRBV7-9 and TRBJ2-7; 13 positions agree with TRBD2. After removal of 5 bases from V and 3 bases from J, the junction contained 1 base not matched to a gene. The length of the CDR3 is 14 residues. Germline loops: CDR1 SEHNR, CDR2 FQNEAQ (reference sequence). CDR3 amino acids: CASSRTSGSYEQYF. Written as DNA, the CDR3 is TGTGCCAGCAGCCGGACTAGCGGGAGCTACGAGCAGTACTTC.

This chain connects TRBV5-1 to TRBJ1-1; D not certain. There are 13 residues in the CDR3. Trimming stripped 2 bases from V and 4 bases from J, with 9 bases between. Germline V CDR1 and CDR2: SGHRS, YFSETQ. The DNA for the CDR3 is TGCGCCAGCAGCTTTGCAGGTCCCACTGAAGCTTTCTTT. Translated, it gives CASSFAGPTEAFF.

The genes are TRBV15 and TRBJ2-6; no firm D call. Trimming stripped 11 bases from V and 4 bases from J, with 9 bases between. From germline, CDR1 is LNHNV and CDR2 YYDKDF (reference sequence). CDR3 size: 12 residues. CDR3 bases: TGTGCCCCTCCCCCCGGGGCCAACGTCCTGACTTTC. Encoded protein: CAPPPGANVLTF.